This T cell receptor beta chain was documented in a study of cytomegalovirus exposure and HLA in healthy donors. Study results and caveats: Several V segments, TRBV6-2 and TRBV6-3 among them, could not be told apart and were dropped. Relative to equally common others, HLA-associated TCR beta chains showed greater clonal expansion in a later analysis.

Concerning this clone: Its antigen is as yet unknown. One junction end disagrees with the germline gene, perhaps due to a read error.

The PCR was carried out with 60 Vbeta primers and 13 Jbeta primers. Profiled with immunoSEQ multiplex PCR; TCRdb holds only in-frame clones, not every one. The table lists approximately 180,000 clones, about 90% of them singletons, with roughly 0.2% in the top ten. Donors had nominal health at sampling but likely had unrecorded immune exposures. This CDR3 is 19 amino acids long. Germline CDR1 is SGHRS and CDR2 is YFSETQ. The chain links TRBV5-1 to TRBJ1-6, with TRBD1 matching 9 bases. Sequencing was carried out using PBMCs. The TCR sequence derives from a girl under two years old in good health and CMV-seronegative. The CDR3, as DNA: TGCGCCAGCAGCCCCGTACGGGACAGGGACAGCTCCTATAATTCACCCCCCCACTTT. Its translation: CASSPVRDRDSSYNSPPHF.